This is a list of T cell receptor beta chains from one sample in a study of T-cell memory formation after mild COVID-19. Using its own MiXCR run on the 5' RACE reads, TCRdb lists one record per CDR3 protein. The table shows about 390,000 distinct CDR3 sequences, with 15% to 20% occurring only once. The sequencing input was PBMCs or a T cell subset sorted from them (not recorded which). These receptors were collected from a young man who had mild COVID-19 (a few samples of this study predate the infection). Cell type and time point are not known. CDR3s include the opening cysteine and the closing phenylalanine or tryptophan. Fields, in order: clone size, J gene, D gene, V gene, CDR3 DNA, CDR3 protein. The D gene is left open where the match is weak. Clone sizes are given selectively: once, few, many, or a class where the clone is expanded.

- TRBJ2-3 - TRBV6-2/TRBV6-3 TGTGCCAGCAGTTATTCCGGGACGGAAGTCACAGATACGCAGTATTTT CASSYSGTEVTDTQYF
- TRBJ1-2 - TRBV5-8 TGTGCCAGCAGCTTGGGCGGGAGCGGATTGGGTTTTGGCTACACCTTC CASSLGGSGLGFGYTF
- TRBJ1-1 - TRBV20-1 TGCAGTGCCACCAACGGTCCGGGGACCACTGAAGCTTTCTTT CSATNGPGTTEAFF
many TRBJ1-6 TRBD1 TRBV6-1 TGTGCCAGCAGTGAAAGTCCGGGACAGGGTAATTCACCCCTCCACTTT CASSESPGQGNSPLHF
many TRBJ1-2 TRBD1 TRBV5-1 TGCGCCAGCAGCGTTCAACAGGGGGCTGACTATGGCTACACCTTC CASSVQQGADYGYTF
few TRBJ2-1 - TRBV5-5 TGTGCCAGCAGCGGGGCAGGGCTATCCTACAATGAGCAGTTCTTC CASSGAGLSYNEQFF
- TRBJ2-7 TRBD2 TRBV12-3/TRBV12-4 TGTGCCAGCAGTCGGTGGGGGGGAGGCTACGAGCAGTACTTC CASSRWGGGYEQYF
many TRBJ2-2 - TRBV3-1 TGTGCCAGCAGCTCTATAGGGTCTTCGAACACCGGGGAGCTGTTTTTT CASSSIGSSNTGELFF
- TRBJ2-4 TRBD2 TRBV2 TGTGCCAGCAGTGTGCCGACTAGCGGGGCCAAAAACATTCAGTACTTC CASSVPTSGAKNIQYF
many TRBJ2-3 - TRBV5-1 TGCGCCAGCAGCATTGGTCTGACCCGGGGGGATACGCAGTATTTT CASSIGLTRGDTQYF
- TRBJ1-3 - TRBV7-9 TGTGCCAGCACTCTTGGGGCCAGATACTCCTCTGGAAACACCATATATTTT CASTLGARYSSGNTIYF
few TRBJ2-1 - TRBV9 TGTGCCAGCAGCTGGTACCACAATGAGCAGTTCTTC CASSWYHNEQFF
- TRBJ2-7 - TRBV27 TGTGCCAGCAGTTTAAGCCCCGCACGCGGCAGCTCCTACGAGCAGTACTTC CASSLSPARGSSYEQYF